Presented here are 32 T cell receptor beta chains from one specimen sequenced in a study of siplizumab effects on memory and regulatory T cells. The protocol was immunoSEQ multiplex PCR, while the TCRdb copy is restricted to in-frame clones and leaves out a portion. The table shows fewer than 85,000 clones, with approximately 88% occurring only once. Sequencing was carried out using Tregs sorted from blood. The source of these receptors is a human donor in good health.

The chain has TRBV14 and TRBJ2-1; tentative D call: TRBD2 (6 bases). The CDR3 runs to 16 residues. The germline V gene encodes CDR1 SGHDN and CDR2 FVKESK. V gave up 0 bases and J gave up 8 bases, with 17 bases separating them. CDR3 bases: TGTGCCAGCAGCCAAGACAAGGCAGGCTGGGGGGATGAGCAGTTCTTC. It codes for CASSQDKAGWGDEQFF.

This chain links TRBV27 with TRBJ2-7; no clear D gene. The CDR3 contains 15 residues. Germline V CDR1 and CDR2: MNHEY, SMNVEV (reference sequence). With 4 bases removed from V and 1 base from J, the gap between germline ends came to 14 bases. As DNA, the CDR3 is TGTGCCAGCAGTTCCGGTCTAACTATTTCCTACGAGCAGTACTTC. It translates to CASSSGLTISYEQYF.

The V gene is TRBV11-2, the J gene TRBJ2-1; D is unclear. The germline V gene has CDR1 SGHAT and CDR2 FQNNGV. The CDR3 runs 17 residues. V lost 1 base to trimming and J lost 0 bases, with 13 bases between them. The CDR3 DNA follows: TGTGCCAGCAGCTTAGCACCGACCTTAAGCTCCTACAATGAGCAGTTCTTC. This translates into CASSLAPTLSSYNEQFF.

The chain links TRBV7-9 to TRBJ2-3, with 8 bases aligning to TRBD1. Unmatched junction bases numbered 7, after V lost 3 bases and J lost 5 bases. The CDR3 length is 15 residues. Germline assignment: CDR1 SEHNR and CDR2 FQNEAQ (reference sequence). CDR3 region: CASSFWTGMRDTQYF. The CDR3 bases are TGTGCCAGCAGCTTCTGGACAGGGATGAGAGATACGCAGTATTTT.

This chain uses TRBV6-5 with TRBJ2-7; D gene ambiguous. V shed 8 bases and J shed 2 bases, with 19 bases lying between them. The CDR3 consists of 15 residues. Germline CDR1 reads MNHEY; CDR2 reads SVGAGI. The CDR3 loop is CASSPTLGQTYEQYF. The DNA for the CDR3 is TGTGCCAGCTCACCAACCCTCGGCCAGACCTACGAGCAGTACTTC.

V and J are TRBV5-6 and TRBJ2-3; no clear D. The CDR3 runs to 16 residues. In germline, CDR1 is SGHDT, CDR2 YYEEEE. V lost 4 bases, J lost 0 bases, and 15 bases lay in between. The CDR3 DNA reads TGTGCCAGCAGCCCCGGTGCGCAATTTAGCACAGATACGCAGTATTTT. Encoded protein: CASSPGAQFSTDTQYF.

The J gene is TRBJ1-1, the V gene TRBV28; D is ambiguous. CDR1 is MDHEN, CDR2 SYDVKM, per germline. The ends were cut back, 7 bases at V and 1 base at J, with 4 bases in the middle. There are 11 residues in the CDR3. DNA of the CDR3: TGTGCCAGCACGGCGAACACTGAAGCTTTCTTT. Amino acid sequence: CASTANTEAFF.

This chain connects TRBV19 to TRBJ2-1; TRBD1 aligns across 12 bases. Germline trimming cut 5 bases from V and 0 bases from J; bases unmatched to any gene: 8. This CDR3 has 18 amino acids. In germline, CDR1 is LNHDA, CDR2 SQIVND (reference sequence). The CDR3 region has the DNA TGTGCCAGTAGTCAGTGGGACAGGGGGCTAGGCTCCTACAATGAGCAGTTCTTC. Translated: CASSQWDRGLGSYNEQFF.

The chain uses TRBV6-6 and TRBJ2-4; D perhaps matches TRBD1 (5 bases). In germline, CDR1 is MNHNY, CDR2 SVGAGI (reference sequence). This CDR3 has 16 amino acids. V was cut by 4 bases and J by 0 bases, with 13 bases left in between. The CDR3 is CASSFRVFEAKNIQYF. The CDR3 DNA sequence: TGTGCCAGCAGTTTCAGGGTATTCGAAGCCAAAAACATTCAGTACTTC.

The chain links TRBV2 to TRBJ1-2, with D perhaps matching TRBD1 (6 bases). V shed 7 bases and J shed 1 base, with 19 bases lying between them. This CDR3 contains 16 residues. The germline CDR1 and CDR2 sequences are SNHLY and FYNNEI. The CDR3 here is CASKGAGAPINYGYTF. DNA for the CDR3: TGTGCCAGCAAAGGGGCAGGGGCCCCTATTAACTATGGCTACACCTTC.

CDR3 residues: CASSLGRGVSQPQHF. As DNA, the CDR3 is TGTGCCAGCAGCTTAGGACGAGGGGTCAGTCAGCCCCAGCATTTT. This chain uses TRBV7-2 with TRBJ1-5; D is perhaps TRBD1 (5 bases). Trimming cost V 1 base and J 6 bases, with 13 bases left between them. The CDR3 is made up of 15 amino acids. The germline V gene has CDR1 SGHTA and CDR2 FQGNSA.

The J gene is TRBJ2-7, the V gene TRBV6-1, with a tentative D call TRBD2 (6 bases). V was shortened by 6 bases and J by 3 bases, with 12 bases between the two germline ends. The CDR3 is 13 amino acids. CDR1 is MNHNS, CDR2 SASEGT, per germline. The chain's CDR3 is CASRAGPNYEQYF. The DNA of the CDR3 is TGTGCCAGCAGGGCGGGACCTAACTACGAGCAGTACTTC.

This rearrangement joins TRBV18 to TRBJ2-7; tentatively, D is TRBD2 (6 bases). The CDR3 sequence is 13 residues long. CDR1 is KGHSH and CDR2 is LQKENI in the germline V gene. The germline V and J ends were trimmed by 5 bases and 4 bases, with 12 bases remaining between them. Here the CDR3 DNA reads TGTGCCAGCTCATCCGGGACTGTGTACGAGCAGTACTTC. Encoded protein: CASSSGTVYEQYF.

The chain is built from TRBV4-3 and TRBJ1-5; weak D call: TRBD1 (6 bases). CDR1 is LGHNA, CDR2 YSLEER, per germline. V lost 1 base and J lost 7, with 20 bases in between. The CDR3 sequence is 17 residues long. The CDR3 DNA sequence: TGCGCCAGCAGCCAAGTTAAATTAGGGTTCGGGGGCCAGCCCCAGCATTTT. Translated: CASSQVKLGFGGQPQHF.

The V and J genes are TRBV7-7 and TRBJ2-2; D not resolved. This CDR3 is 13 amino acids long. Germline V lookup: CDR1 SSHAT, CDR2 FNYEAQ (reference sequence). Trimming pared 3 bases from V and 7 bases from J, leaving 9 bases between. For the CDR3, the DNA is TGTGCCAGCAGCTTCTCCCTGGACGGGGAGCTGTTTTTT. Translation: CASSFSLDGELFF.

CDR3 in DNA: TGCGCCAGCAGCTTGGTGGTTGGAAACACCGGGGAGCTGTTTTTT. As protein: CASSLVVGNTGELFF. V is TRBV5-1 and J is TRBJ2-2; D unresolved. CDR3 size: 15 residues. Germline CDR1 SGHRS, CDR2 YFSETQ. Between the trimmed V and J ends, which lost 0 bases and 2 bases, there was a span of 8 bases. Filled out from reference TRBV5-1 and TRBJ2-2, the complete variable domain reads KAGVTQTPRYLIKTRGQQVTLSCSPISGHRSVSWYQQTPGQGLQFLFEYFSETQRNKGNFPGRFSGRQFSNSRSEMNVSTLELGDSALYLCASSLVVGNTGELFFGEGSRLTVL.

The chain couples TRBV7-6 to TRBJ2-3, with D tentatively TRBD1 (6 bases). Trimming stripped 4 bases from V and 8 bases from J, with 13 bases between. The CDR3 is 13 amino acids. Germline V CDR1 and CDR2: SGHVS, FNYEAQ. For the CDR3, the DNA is TGTGCCAGCAGCTCGGACAGCCTCGGTACGCAGTATTTT. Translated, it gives CASSSDSLGTQYF.

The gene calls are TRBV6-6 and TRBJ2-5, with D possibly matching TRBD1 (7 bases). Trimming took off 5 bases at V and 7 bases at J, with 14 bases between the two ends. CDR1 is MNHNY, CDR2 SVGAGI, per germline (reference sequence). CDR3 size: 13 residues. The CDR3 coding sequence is TGTGCCAGCAGTCCCGGAGGGGGCGGGACCCAGTACTTC. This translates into CASSPGGGGTQYF.

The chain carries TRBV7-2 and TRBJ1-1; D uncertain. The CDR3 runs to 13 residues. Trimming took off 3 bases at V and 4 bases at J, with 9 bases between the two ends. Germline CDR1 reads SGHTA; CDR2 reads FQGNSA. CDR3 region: CASSFKGSTEAFF. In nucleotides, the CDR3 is TGTGCCAGCAGCTTTAAGGGTTCCACTGAAGCTTTCTTT.

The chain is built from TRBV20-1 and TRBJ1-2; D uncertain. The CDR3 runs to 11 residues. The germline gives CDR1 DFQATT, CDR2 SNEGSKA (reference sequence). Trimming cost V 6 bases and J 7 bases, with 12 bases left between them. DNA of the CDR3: TGCAGTGCCCCTACTGAGGGTGGCTACACCTTC. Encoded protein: CSAPTEGGYTF.

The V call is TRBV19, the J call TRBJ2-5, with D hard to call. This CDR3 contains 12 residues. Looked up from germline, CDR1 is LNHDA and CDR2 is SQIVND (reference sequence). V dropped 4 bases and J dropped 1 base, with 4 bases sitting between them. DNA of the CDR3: TGTGCCAGTAGTAACCTCCAAGAGACCCAGTACTTC. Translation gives CASSNLQETQYF.

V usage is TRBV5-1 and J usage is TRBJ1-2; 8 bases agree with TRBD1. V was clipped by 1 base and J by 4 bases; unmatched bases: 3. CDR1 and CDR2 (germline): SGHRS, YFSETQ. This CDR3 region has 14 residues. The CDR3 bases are TGCGCCAGCAGCTTGCCCGGGACAGGCTATGGCTACACCTTC. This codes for CASSLPGTGYGYTF.

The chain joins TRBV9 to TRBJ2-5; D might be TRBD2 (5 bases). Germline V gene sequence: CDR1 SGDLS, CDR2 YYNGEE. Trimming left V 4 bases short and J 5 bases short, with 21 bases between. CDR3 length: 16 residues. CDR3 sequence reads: CASSPRTGMVKETQYF. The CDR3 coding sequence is TGTGCCAGCAGCCCCCGGACCGGGATGGTCAAGGAGACCCAGTACTTC.

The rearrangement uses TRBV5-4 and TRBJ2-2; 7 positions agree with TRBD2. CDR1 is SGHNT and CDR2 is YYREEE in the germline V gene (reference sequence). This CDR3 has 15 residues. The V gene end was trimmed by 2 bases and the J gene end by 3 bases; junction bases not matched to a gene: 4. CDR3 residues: CASSLSGGDTGELFF. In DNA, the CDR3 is TGTGCCAGCAGCTTAAGTGGGGGGGACACCGGGGAGCTGTTTTTT. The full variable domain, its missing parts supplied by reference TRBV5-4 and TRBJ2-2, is ETGVTQSPTHLIKTRGQQVTLRCSSQSGHNTVSWYQQALGQGPQFIFQYYREEENGRGNFPPRFSGLQFPNYSSELNVNALELDDSALYLCASSLSGGDTGELFFGEGSRLTVL.

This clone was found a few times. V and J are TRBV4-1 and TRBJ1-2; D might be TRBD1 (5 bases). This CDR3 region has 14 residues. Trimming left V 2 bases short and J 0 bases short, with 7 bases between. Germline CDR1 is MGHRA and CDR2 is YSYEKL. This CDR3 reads CASSQLGANYGYTF. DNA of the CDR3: TGCGCCAGCAGCCAACTAGGGGCTAACTATGGCTACACCTTC.

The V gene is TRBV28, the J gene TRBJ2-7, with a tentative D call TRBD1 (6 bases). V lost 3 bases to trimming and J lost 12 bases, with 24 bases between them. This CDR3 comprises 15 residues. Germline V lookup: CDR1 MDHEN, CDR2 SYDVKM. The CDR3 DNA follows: TGTGCCAGCAGTTTGGGGGCCAGAGAACTAGAGGTGCGGTACTTC. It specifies CASSLGARELEVRYF.

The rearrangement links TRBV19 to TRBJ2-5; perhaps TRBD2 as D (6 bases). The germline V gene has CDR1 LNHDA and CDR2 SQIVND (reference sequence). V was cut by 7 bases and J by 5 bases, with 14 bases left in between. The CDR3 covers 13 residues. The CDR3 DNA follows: TGTGCCAGTACCCCGCGGGGTCGGGAGACCCAGTACTTC. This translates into CASTPRGRETQYF.

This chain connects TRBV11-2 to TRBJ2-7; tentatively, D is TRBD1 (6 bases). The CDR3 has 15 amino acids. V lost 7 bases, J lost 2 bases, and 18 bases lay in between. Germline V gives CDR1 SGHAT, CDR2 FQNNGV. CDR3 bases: TGTGCCAGCACCGCCCAAACAGGGAGCACCTACGAGCAGTACTTC. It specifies CASTAQTGSTYEQYF.

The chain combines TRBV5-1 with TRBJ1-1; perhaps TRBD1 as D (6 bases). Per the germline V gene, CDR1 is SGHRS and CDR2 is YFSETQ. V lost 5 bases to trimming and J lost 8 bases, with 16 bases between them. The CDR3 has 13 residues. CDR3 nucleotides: TGCGCCAGCAGGGGATCCGAGACAGGCGAAGCTTTCTTT. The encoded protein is CASRGSETGEAFF.

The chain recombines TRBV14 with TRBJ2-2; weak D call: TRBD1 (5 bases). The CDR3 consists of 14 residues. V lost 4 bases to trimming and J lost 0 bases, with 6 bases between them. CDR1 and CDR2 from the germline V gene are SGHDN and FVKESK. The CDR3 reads CASSRQTNTGELFF. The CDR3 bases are TGTGCCAGCAGCCGACAGACGAACACCGGGGAGCTGTTTTTT.

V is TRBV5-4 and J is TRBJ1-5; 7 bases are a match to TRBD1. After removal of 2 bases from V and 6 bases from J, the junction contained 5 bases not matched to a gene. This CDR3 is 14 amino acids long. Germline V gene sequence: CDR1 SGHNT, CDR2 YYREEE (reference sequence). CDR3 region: CASSLGGGGQPQHF. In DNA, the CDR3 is TGTGCCAGCAGCTTAGGGGGCGGGGGTCAGCCCCAGCATTTT.

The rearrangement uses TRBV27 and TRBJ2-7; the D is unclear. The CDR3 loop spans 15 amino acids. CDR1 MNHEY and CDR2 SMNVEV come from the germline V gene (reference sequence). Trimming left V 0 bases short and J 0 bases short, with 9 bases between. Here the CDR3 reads CASSLSSSFSYEQYF. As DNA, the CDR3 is TGTGCCAGCAGTTTATCGTCGTCTTTCTCCTACGAGCAGTACTTC.